This T cell receptor beta chain originates from a study of technical replicates of blood from several donors. Generated by immunoSEQ multiplex PCR, the TCRdb table keeps only in-frame clones and is missing some. The data contain some 93,000 clones, 95% of them singletons. The V gene's germline CDR1 is MDHEN and CDR2 SYDVKM. This CDR3 spans 16 amino acids. J was trimmed by 3 bases and V by 5 bases; bases with no gene match: 9. The specimen sequenced was T cells isolated from PBMCs. This clonotype was obtained from a human donor in good health. The chain couples TRBV28 to TRBJ1-5, with 8 bases that match TRBD1. The CDR3 region has the DNA TGTGCCAGCAGTGGACTACCAGGGGGCCCCAATCAGCCCCAGCATTTT. Its translation: CASSGLPGGPNQPQHF.